A selection of T cell receptor beta chains follows, all from one sample in a study of beta chain features in type 1 diabetes. The assay was immunoSEQ multiplex PCR, and TCRdb's table has in-frame clones only and misses some. Among just over 600,000 clones listed, around 16% were seen once. What was sequenced was naive CD4+ T cells from blood. Every receptor here comes from a man aged 18 to 29 in good health. Each CDR3 is given with its conserved first and last residue.

V gene,J gene,CDR3 protein
TRBV2,TRBJ1-2,CASSVVQKYGYTF
TRBV7-2,TRBJ2-3,CASSLYGYTQYF
TRBV2,TRBJ1-1,CASTRQGNTEAFF
TRBV11-2,TRBJ1-1,CASSLGENTEAFF
TRBV6-5,TRBJ2-7,CASRNFYEQYF
TRBV27,TRBJ2-7,CASSSWTSGSYEQYF
TRBV18,TRBJ1-4,CASSPSILEGSNEKLFF
TRBV18,TRBJ1-2,CASSPKDRAYGYTF
TRBV9,TRBJ1-1,CASSVGLDGGFEAFF
TRBV18,TRBJ1-5,CASSVIGTNRQVGNQPQHF
TRBV23-1,TRBJ2-7,CASRSRDRGWNEQYF
TRBV29-1,TRBJ1-2,CSVDPVNRGGGYTF
TRBV28,TRBJ2-3,CASSDNDWTSTDTQYF
TRBV5-1,TRBJ1-1,CASSLTAGATEAFF
TRBV12-5,TRBJ2-1,CASGYSPGLGLDEQFF
TRBV7-9,TRBJ2-7,CASSYRDEQYF
TRBV18,TRBJ2-2,CASSDNRAGELFF
TRBV7-2,TRBJ2-3,CASSLWGSGRNPTDTQYF
TRBV5-1,TRBJ1-6,CASSTTGGRSPLHF
TRBV9,TRBJ1-4,CASSFTKGATNEKLFF
TRBV10-3,TRBJ1-2,CAISEINRERLGGVNYGYTF
TRBV28,TRBJ1-2,CASSSGTDYGYTF
TRBV19,TRBJ2-7,CASSIGGVYEQYF
TRBV15,TRBJ1-3,CATSRDKGGDFSGNTIYF
TRBV2,TRBJ1-1,CASSEVSRAFF
TRBV7-2,TRBJ2-7,CASSLGTGLYEQYF
TRBV7-2,TRBJ2-7,CASSDRGSYEQYF
TRBV19,TRBJ1-2,CASSPDRGSYGYTF
TRBV13,TRBJ1-1,CASSDRQGGDTEAFF
TRBV7-6,TRBJ1-5,CASSSGTNDQPQHF
TRBV18,TRBJ2-2,CASSPGSGELFF
TRBV10-3,TRBJ2-1,CAISGLWTDLSLEKQFF
TRBV18,TRBJ2-7,CASSPIIDEQYF
TRBV28,TRBJ2-3,CASSLQGPDTQYF
TRBV7-2,TRBJ1-1,CASSLPPGPTAEAFF
TRBV5-6,TRBJ2-4,CASSLRDRTLAKNIQYF
TRBV18,TRBJ1-4,CASSPRGLGEGAYEKLFF
TRBV12-5,TRBJ1-1,CASGLVLTGSLNTEAFF
TRBV4-3,TRBJ2-6,CASSQESSRGANVLTF
TRBV11-3,TRBJ2-3,CASSPTSGTSTDTQYF
TRBV2,TRBJ2-2,CASGYRGGTGELFF
TRBV29-1,TRBJ1-1,CSALTGGVSTEAFF
TRBV10-3,TRBJ2-4,CAISGADRAKNIQYF
TRBV4-1,TRBJ2-1,CASSQDITSGPSYNEQFF
TRBV20-1,TRBJ1-2,CRTGVNYGYTF
TRBV18,TRBJ1-5,CASSSTFQGNQPQHF
TRBV27,TRBJ2-7,CASSPTRTEMGEQYF
TRBV30,TRBJ2-7,CAWRRGQGLYEQYF
TRBV4-2,TRBJ1-5,CASSQERTGNQPQHF
TRBV5-1,TRBJ2-4,CASSLAGVAGDNIQYF
TRBV28,TRBJ1-5,CASSHAPGTGVAWQPQHF
TRBV10-3,TRBJ1-1,CAINSGAGKMNTEAFF
TRBV11-3,TRBJ2-1,CASSYRRTGGNEQFF
TRBV29-1,TRBJ2-7,CSVLLGLLNSEQYF
TRBV7-2,TRBJ2-3,CASSITGGSTDTQYF